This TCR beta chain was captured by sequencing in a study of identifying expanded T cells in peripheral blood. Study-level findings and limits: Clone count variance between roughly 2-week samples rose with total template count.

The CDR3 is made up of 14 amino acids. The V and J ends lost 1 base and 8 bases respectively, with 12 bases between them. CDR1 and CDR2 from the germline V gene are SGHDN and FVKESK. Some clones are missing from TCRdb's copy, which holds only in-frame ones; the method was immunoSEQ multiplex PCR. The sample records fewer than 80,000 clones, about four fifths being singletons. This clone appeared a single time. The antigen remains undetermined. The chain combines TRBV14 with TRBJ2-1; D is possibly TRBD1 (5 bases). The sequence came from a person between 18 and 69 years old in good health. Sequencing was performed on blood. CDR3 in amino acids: CASSQGSRAYEQFF. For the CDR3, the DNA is TGTGCCAGCAGCCAAGGTTCCAGGGCGTATGAGCAGTTCTTC.